This T cell receptor (beta chain) was captured by sequencing in a study of T cells after yellow fever vaccination (dated 2019 in TCRdb). Context from the whole study: The SMART-Seq v4 Ultra Low Input RNA kit was used to prepare libraries from fractions with low cell numbers. Bulk TCR alpha and beta repertoires were sequenced longitudinally to track T-cell clones before and after primary and booster YFV17D yellow fever vaccination. Two healthy male donors, one aged 18 to 29 and one aged 30 to 40 years, made up the cohort. Blood was collected at multiple timepoints before and after primary and secondary immunization, and bulk PBMC replicates and cell subsets were isolated.

This clonotype was observed at least ten times. The antigen this receptor binds is unknown. Base qualities were left out, and no much larger clone turns up one base away. CDR3 length: 13 amino acids, cysteine to phenylalanine. Of the read, only the CDR3 DNA is kept; its 39 bases are in frame from base 1. For CDR1 and CDR2, the germline V gene lists KGHDR and SFDVKD. V drops 6 bases and J drops 5 bases, leaving 12 bases in between. The investigation overall reported the following: FACS-sorted repertoires could contain abundant contaminating clonotypes from the bulk population, so computational filtering was required. Compared with the primary T-cell response, the secondary T-cell response was faster but weaker, reaching its peak on day 5 rather than on day 15. After the booster, most clones that had expanded after primary vaccination were detected again (around 97% of CD4 and 70% to 90% of CD8), suggesting broad maintenance of memory. A small fraction of clonotypes appeared in both the CD4 and CD8 compartments, likely as a result of convergent recombination. The study included only a couple of donors, which limits how far the findings can be generalized.

Sequencing was carried out with an Illumina NovaSeq 6000. TCR cDNA was synthesized by 5'RACE template switching, through which a universal primer site and unique molecular identifiers were introduced. Priming of cDNA synthesis was performed from both the TCR alpha and TCR beta constant segments. Libraries were amplified in two PCR steps, with sample barcodes and sequencing adapters added in the second step. Sequencing of the libraries was done on either Illumina HiSeq 2500 (2x100 bp) or NovaSeq (2x150 bp). The authors processed their data as follows. MIGEC was used to demultiplex reads and collapse the reads into UMI consensus sequences, and MiXCR was used for V(D)J alignment. Clonotypes responding to the vaccine were identified with edgeR on replicate PBMC samples, with the criteria of FDR below 0.01 and a log2 fold change above 5 up to day 15. Each bulk clonotype was labeled CD4 or CD8 based on which sequenced repertoire, CD4 or CD8, contained the clonotype at higher abundance. Starting from the raw public reads, TCRdb applied fastp trimming at Q25, assembled clones with MiXCR and retained in-frame beta chains. Merged by CDR3 protein, the rows form single entries marked with the most common genes and DNA. TCRdb, not the authors, supplied the V and J calls. The sample contains 250,000 to 400,000 distinct CDR3 sequences, roughly 3.9% of them found a single time. Around 24% of the sample comes from the top ten.

The treatment or condition label, read with the paper, signifies: live attenuated yellow fever vaccine strain. At each blood-draw timepoint, two biological replicates of bulk PBMCs were collected. PBMCs were isolated from peripheral blood using a standard Ficoll-Paque protocol. TriZol was used to extract RNA from bulk PBMCs, from CD4 and CD8 fractions, and from dextramer-positive and dextramer-negative fractions. The receptor chain draws on TRBV24-1 and TRBJ1-1; matching of 6 bases hints at TRBD1 as the D gene. The sequence was collected from a man between 18 and 29 years old who received the YFV17D yellow fever vaccine. This sample comprised PBMCs, obtained 5 days after the yellow fever booster vaccination. The CDR3 here reads CATSQGRGTEAFF. The nucleotide sequence is given as TGTGCCACCAGTCAAGGGAGGGGGACTGAAGCTTTCTTT.